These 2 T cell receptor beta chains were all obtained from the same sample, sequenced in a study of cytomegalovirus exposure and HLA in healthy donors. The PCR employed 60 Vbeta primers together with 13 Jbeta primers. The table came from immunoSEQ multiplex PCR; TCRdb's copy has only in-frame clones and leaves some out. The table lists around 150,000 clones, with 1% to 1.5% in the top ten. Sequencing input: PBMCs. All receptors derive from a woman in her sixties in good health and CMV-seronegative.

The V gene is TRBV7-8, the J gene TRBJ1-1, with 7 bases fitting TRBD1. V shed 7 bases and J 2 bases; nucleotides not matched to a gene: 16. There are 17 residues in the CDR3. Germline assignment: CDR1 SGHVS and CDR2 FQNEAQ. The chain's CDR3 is CASTSQSPWDSNTEAFF. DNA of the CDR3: TGTGCCAGCACCTCTCAGTCCCCTTGGGACAGTAACACTGAAGCTTTCTTT.

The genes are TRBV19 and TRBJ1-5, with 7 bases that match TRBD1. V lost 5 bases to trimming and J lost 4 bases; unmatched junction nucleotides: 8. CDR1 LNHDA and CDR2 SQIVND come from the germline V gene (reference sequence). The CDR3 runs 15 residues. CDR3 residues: CASSDLRTGNQPQHF. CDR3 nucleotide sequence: TGTGCCAGTAGTGACCTACGGACAGGTAATCAGCCCCAGCATTTT. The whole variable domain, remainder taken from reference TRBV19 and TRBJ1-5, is DGGITQSPKYLFRKEGQNVTLSCEQNLNHDAMYWYRQDPGQGLRLIYYSQIVNDFQKGDIAEGYSVSREKKESFPLTVTSAQKNPTAFYLCASSDLRTGNQPQHFGDGTRLSIL.